This T cell receptor (beta chain) appears in the sequencing data of a study of T-cell reconstitution after alpha-beta-depleted transplantation in children. Construction of the TCRbeta library involved unique molecular identifiers. TCRdb recomputed calls from the PCR reads with MiXCR, one row per CDR3 protein. The table has tens of thousands of distinct CDR3 sequences, 40% to 65% seen once. Looked up from germline, CDR1 is MGHRA and CDR2 is YSYEKL. This CDR3 is built from 14 residues. The germline V and J ends were trimmed by 10 bases and 0 bases, with 15 bases remaining between them. The chain uses TRBV4-1 and TRBJ1-1; no firm D call. The material sequenced was peripheral blood, taken before TCRalphabeta/CD19-depleted stem cell transplant. The TCR comes from a boy less than two years old with SCID, due to receive a stem cell transplant. The chain's CDR3 is CATSTQFMNTEAFF. CDR3 nucleotides: TGCGCCACCTCGACACAATTCATGAACACTGAAGCTTTCTTT.